This TCR beta chain was observed in a study of blood T cell repertoires in COVID-19. This table comes from immunoSEQ multiplex PCR, and its TCRdb copy is limited to in-frame clones, with some not included. This sample has fewer than 350,000 clones; around 88% occur once, and the top ten carry 13%. Per germline, CDR1 SGHTA and CDR2 FQGNSA. The CDR3 has 14 amino acids. Trimming cost V 5 bases and J 4 bases, with 14 bases left between them. The TCR was taken from a woman in her seventies with COVID-19, enrolled during active disease. The specimen sequenced was peripheral blood. The rearrangement uses TRBV7-2 and TRBJ1-2, with D possibly being TRBD1 (6 bases). The chain's CDR3 is CASSLSTGPYGYTF. The CDR3, as DNA: TGTGCCAGCAGCCTGTCGACAGGTCCCTATGGCTACACCTTC.